The T cell receptor beta chain described here comes from a study of cytomegalovirus exposure and HLA in healthy donors. Notes on the study in general: Judged likely to be a sequencing artifact was a cluster of highly shared sequence variants. With later analysis, a missense DCLRE1C variant became linked to TCR beta V- and J-gene trimming.

A note on this clone: What it binds is not known.

Primers for the PCR totalled 60 Vbeta and 13 Jbeta. This table comes from immunoSEQ multiplex PCR, and its TCRdb copy is limited to in-frame clones, with some not included. The repertoire holds more than 150,000 clones, with about 90% as singletons. The sample taken for sequencing was PBMCs. This TCR was sampled from a girl under three years old in good health and CMV-seronegative.

The CDR3 loop reads CASSLLGRNEKLFF. Written as DNA, the CDR3 is TGTGCCAGCAGTTTATTGGGGCGTAATGAAAAACTGTTTTTT. The chain recombines TRBV27 with TRBJ1-4; TRBD1 might be the D (5 bases). Germline values: CDR1 MNHEY, CDR2 SMNVEV (reference sequence). Trimming took 1 base from V and 4 from J, leaving 7 bases between them. The CDR3 has 14 residues.